These 26 T cell receptor beta chains share one sample of origin, sequenced in a study of T cell responses to AZD1222 COVID-19 vaccine. Produced via immunoSEQ multiplex PCR; TCRdb's table is partial and in-frame only. The sample records around 130,000 clones, 93% being singletons. Sequenced here: peripheral blood, sampled on day 0 of AZD1222 vaccination. The receptors were sampled from an adult in good health.

Only a few counts were recorded for this clone. J is TRBJ2-1 and V is TRBV5-1; 11 bases match TRBD1. CDR3 length equals 15 residues. The V gene's germline CDR1 is SGHRS and CDR2 YFSETQ. After removal of 0 bases from V and 8 bases from J, the junction contained 4 bases not matched to a gene. As DNA, the CDR3 is TGCGCCAGCAGCTTGGAGGGACAGGGGGTCGATGAGCAGTTCTTC. Its protein product is CASSLEGQGVDEQFF.

This clone was picked up one time. The chain combines TRBV18 with TRBJ1-2, with 8 bases matching TRBD1. The CDR3 is 14 amino acids. Germline values: CDR1 KGHSH, CDR2 LQKENI. The ends lost 3 bases at V and 6 bases at J; junction bases unmatched: 6. In nucleotides, the CDR3 is TGTGCCAGCTCACCGGGGGGACAGGTCGATGGCTACACCTTC. It is translated as CASSPGGQVDGYTF.

In its sample, this clone was seen once. The CDR3: CASVLNTEAFF. CDR3 in DNA: TGTGCCTCGGTTTTGAACACTGAAGCTTTCTTT. The V and J genes are TRBV28 and TRBJ1-1; no reliable D call. CDR1 is MDHEN, CDR2 SYDVKM, per germline. The CDR3 has 11 residues. V lost 11 bases, J lost 0 bases, and 7 bases lay in between.

The chain recombines TRBV18 with TRBJ2-3, with 13 bases aligning to TRBD2. CDR3 length: 19 residues. The trim removed 3 bases at V and 0 bases at J, leaving 9 bases unmatched. Germline V gives CDR1 KGHSH, CDR2 LQKENI. In DNA form, the CDR3 reads TGTGCCAGCTCACCTTTGGAGACTAGCGGGAGGTTAAGCACAGATACGCAGTATTTT. This encodes CASSPLETSGRLSTDTQYF.

This chain links TRBV7-3 with TRBJ1-2; D gene ambiguous. The germline V and J ends were trimmed by 1 base and 11 bases, with 14 bases remaining between them. Germline V gene data show CDR1 as SGHTA and CDR2 as FQGTGA. The CDR3 runs 13 residues. For the CDR3, the DNA is TGTGCCAGCAGCTTAAGCTCGGGGTCTGGGTACACCTTC. Translating gives CASSLSSGSGYTF.

The chain has TRBV29-1 and TRBJ1-4; possibly TRBD1 for D (6 bases). V lost 4 bases, J lost 8 bases, and 20 bases lay in between. The CDR3 totals 15 residues. Per germline, CDR1 SQVTM and CDR2 ANQGSEA. CDR3 residues: CSVGQESGGREKLFF. The CDR3 DNA follows: TGCAGCGTTGGACAGGAGTCGGGTGGGAGAGAAAAACTGTTTTTT.

The CDR3 loop is CASSVSGFMNGYTF. CDR3 nucleotide sequence: TGTGCCAGCAGCGTCTCAGGGTTCATGAATGGCTACACCTTC. This chain uses TRBV9 with TRBJ1-2, with D perhaps matching TRBD1 (5 bases). The CDR3 length is 14 residues. V dropped 2 bases and J dropped 6 bases, with 14 bases sitting between them. The germline CDR1 and CDR2 sequences are SGDLS and YYNGEE.

The rearrangement joins TRBV28 to TRBJ2-3; 11 bases are shared with TRBD2. With 7 bases clipped from V and 3 bases from J, the junction kept 6 bases outside the gene matches. The CDR3 has 15 residues. Germline CDR1 MDHEN, CDR2 SYDVKM. The chain's CDR3 is CASNSGGAGTDTQYF. The CDR3 coding sequence is TGTGCCAGCAATAGCGGGGGGGCCGGGACAGATACGCAGTATTTT.

V and J are TRBV10-3 and TRBJ2-2; 7 nucleotides line up with TRBD2. The CDR3 loop spans 15 amino acids. V shed 10 bases and J 3 bases; nucleotides not matched to a gene: 11. The germline V gene encodes CDR1 ENHRY and CDR2 SYGVKD. The chain's CDR3 is CATETPGLHTGELFF. CDR3 nucleotides: TGTGCCACCGAGACCCCGGGACTACACACCGGGGAGCTGTTTTTT.

The V gene is TRBV6-1, the J gene TRBJ1-5; 8 nucleotides match TRBD1. The CDR3 is 14 amino acids. Germline CDR1 and CDR2: MNHNS and SASEGT. The V gene end was trimmed by 3 bases and the J gene end by 5 bases; junction bases not matched to a gene: 3. CDR3 in amino acids: CASSEGDRYQPQHF. CDR3 bases: TGTGCCAGCAGTGAGGGGGACAGGTATCAGCCCCAGCATTTT.

This clone showed up just a few times. The CDR3 region is CASSLVGQGRAFF. The CDR3 nucleotides read TGTGCCAGCAGCTTAGTGGGACAGGGGCGGGCTTTCTTT. This chain links TRBV7-8 with TRBJ1-1, with 10 bases identical to TRBD1. There are 13 residues in the CDR3. Germline V gene sequence: CDR1 SGHVS, CDR2 FQNEAQ. J was trimmed by 11 bases and V by 1 base; bases with no gene match: 4.

This chain joins TRBV19 and TRBJ2-5; TRBD2 agrees at 11 bases. The CDR3 sequence is 22 residues long. V dropped 3 bases and J dropped 3; count of bases not matched to a gene: 24. Germline V gives CDR1 LNHDA, CDR2 SQIVND (reference sequence). The CDR3 is CASSIKRQGGTRVAGGKETQYF. In nucleotides, the CDR3 is TGTGCCAGTAGTATTAAGAGGCAGGGAGGTACCCGCGTAGCGGGAGGGAAAGAGACCCAGTACTTC.

V is TRBV11-2 and J is TRBJ2-7; D not certain. The CDR3 is 15 amino acids. Deletions cut 0 bases from V and 1 base from J, with 10 bases between. Germline values: CDR1 SGHAT, CDR2 FQNNGV. The CDR3 loop reads CASSLERAQSYEQYF. The DNA of the CDR3 is TGTGCCAGCAGCTTAGAACGGGCTCAGTCCTACGAGCAGTACTTC.

The genes are TRBV29-1 and TRBJ1-1; 8 bases align to TRBD1. Per the germline V gene, CDR1 is SQVTM and CDR2 is ANQGSEA. V shed 3 bases and J 7 bases; nucleotides not matched to a gene: 10. The CDR3 loop spans 14 amino acids. This CDR3 reads CSVEGTGTVGEAFF. DNA of the CDR3: TGCAGCGTTGAGGGGACAGGAACGGTTGGTGAAGCTTTCTTT.

The V gene is TRBV9, the J gene TRBJ1-2; 9 bases agree with TRBD1. The ends lost 3 bases at V and 4 bases at J; junction bases unmatched: 10. In germline, CDR1 is SGDLS, CDR2 YYNGEE. This CDR3 is built from 16 residues. This chain's CDR3 is CASSASGGQGAYGYTF. The CDR3 bases are TGTGCCAGCAGCGCCAGTGGGGGACAGGGAGCCTATGGCTACACCTTC.

The chain joins TRBV9 to TRBJ2-1, with 11 bases matching TRBD2. The CDR3 has 18 residues. The germline V gene has CDR1 SGDLS and CDR2 YYNGEE. Trimming cost V 2 bases and J 4 bases; bases outside gene matches: 11. CDR3 sequence reads: CASSVGLSASGRYNEQFF. In nucleotides, the CDR3 is TGTGCCAGCAGCGTCGGGCTATCGGCTAGCGGGAGGTACAATGAGCAGTTCTTC.

The chain joins TRBV5-1 to TRBJ2-3; D is unresolved. This CDR3 is 14 amino acids long. Germline values: CDR1 SGHRS, CDR2 YFSETQ. Trimming took off 2 bases at V and 4 bases at J, with 11 bases between the two ends. The CDR3 reads CASSFDPGADTQYF. In DNA form, the CDR3 reads TGCGCCAGCAGCTTCGATCCTGGTGCAGATACGCAGTATTTT.

The gene calls are TRBV6-2 or TRBV6-3 and TRBJ2-1; 7 positions agree with TRBD2. Germline V gene sequence: CDR1 MNHEY, CDR2 SVGEGT. The junction had 8 bases not matched to a gene; V was cut back by 2 bases and J by 4 bases. The CDR3 is made up of 16 amino acids. The CDR3 DNA follows: TGTGCCAGCAGTTACGGCCCGGGAGGCGCTTACAATGAGCAGTTCTTC. It specifies CASSYGPGGAYNEQFF.

This chain uses TRBV13 with TRBJ2-3, with TRBD2 matching over 9 bases. This CDR3 is built from 18 residues. Germline lookup yields CDR1 PRHDT and CDR2 FYEKMQ (reference sequence). Trimming cost V 5 bases and J 2 bases; bases outside gene matches: 14. CDR3 in amino acids: CASSAISGAGGLTDTQYF. The CDR3 DNA sequence: TGTGCCAGCAGCGCCATAAGTGGTGCGGGGGGGCTCACAGATACGCAGTATTTT.

The chain has TRBV2 and TRBJ1-1; D gene ambiguous. With 6 bases removed from V and 1 base from J, the gap between germline ends came to 9 bases. This CDR3 is 13 amino acids long. CDR1 SNHLY and CDR2 FYNNEI come from the germline V gene. The CDR3 DNA reads as TGTGCCAGCAGGGCGCAACGGAACACTGAAGCTTTCTTT. Translation gives CASRAQRNTEAFF.

This chain joins TRBV11-2 and TRBJ2-1, with D perhaps matching TRBD1 or TRBD2 (6 bases each). Trimming cost V 5 bases and J 7 bases, with 30 bases left between them. The CDR3 is made up of 19 amino acids. Per the germline V gene, CDR1 is SGHAT and CDR2 is FQNNGV. The CDR3 bases are TGTGCCAGCAGCCCAAGGGTAACGGGGATTGGGGGGCCAGGAAATGAGCAGTTCTTC. Residues: CASSPRVTGIGGPGNEQFF.

The V call is TRBV19, the J call TRBJ2-1, with TRBD2 as a possible D gene (6 bases). V dropped 5 bases and J dropped 7 bases, with 9 bases sitting between them. Germline V lookup: CDR1 LNHDA, CDR2 SQIVND (reference sequence). This CDR3 has 12 residues. As DNA, the CDR3 is TGTGCCAGTAGTCGGGAGTCGAATGAGCAGTTCTTC. Translating it yields CASSRESNEQFF.

The gene calls are TRBV9 and TRBJ2-3; 8 bases are shared with TRBD1. The CDR3 loop spans 14 amino acids. J lost 1 base, V lost 6 bases, and 4 bases had no gene match. CDR1 is SGDLS and CDR2 is YYNGEE in the germline V gene. CDR3 region: CASTSTGGTDTQYF. The CDR3 DNA reads TGTGCCAGCACCTCGACAGGGGGCACAGATACGCAGTATTTT.

This CDR3 reads CASSPSVRDEKLFF. DNA for the CDR3: TGTGCCAGCAGCCCCTCAGTGAGGGATGAAAAACTGTTTTTT. The chain recombines TRBV7-2 with TRBJ1-4; unclear D gene. The CDR3 is 14 residues long. V was clipped by 5 bases and J by 6 bases, with 13 bases between them. CDR1 and CDR2 (germline): SGHTA, FQGNSA.

The rearrangement joins TRBV5-1 to TRBJ1-6, with D tentatively TRBD1 (5 bases). The CDR3 loop spans 16 amino acids. Trimming cost V 1 base and J 5 bases, with 13 bases left between them. CDR1 is SGHRS, CDR2 YFSETQ, per germline. As DNA, the CDR3 is TGCGCCAGCAGCTTGCTTACCGGGACGGATAATTCACCCCTCCACTTT. This codes for CASSLLTGTDNSPLHF.

V and J are TRBV7-3 and TRBJ1-2; the match to TRBD1 covers 7 bases. Germline-derived CDR1 and CDR2 are SGHTA and FQGTGA. The CDR3 extends over 15 amino acids. V shed 1 base and J 9 bases; nucleotides not matched to a gene: 11. The CDR3 reads CASSLNRDSLGSYTF. DNA of the CDR3: TGTGCCAGCAGCTTAAACAGGGACAGTCTCGGTAGCTACACCTTC.